The clone carrying this TCR beta chain was found once. What it binds is unknown. The data are from a study of T-cell memory formation after mild COVID-19. Study-level findings and limits: Nothing confirmed that second-wave clones peaking on day 37 were specific for SARS-CoV-2. Pre-infection memory carried some responding clones, suggesting that cross-reactive memory joined. Mostly located in CM and EM were contracting CD4+ clones, with contracting CD8+ clones located in EMRA.

In germline, CDR1 is LNHDA, CDR2 SQIVND (reference sequence). The CDR3 has 16 residues. V was cut by 3 bases and J by 4 bases, with 16 bases left in between. Each CDR3 protein gets one entry after TCRdb re-called the 5' RACE reads with MiXCR. Altogether almost 550,000 distinct CDR3 sequences are present, about 20% being singletons, with the ten largest covering around 13%. The sequenced material came from PBMCs or a T cell subset sorted from them (not recorded which). The source is an adult woman who had mild COVID-19 (a few samples of this study predate the infection). Cell type and time point are not known. The rearrangement links TRBV19 to TRBJ1-5; D gene uncertain. CDR3 amino acids: CASSIGRALGNQPQHF. The CDR3 DNA is TGTGCCAGTAGTATCGGGAGGGCCCTAGGGAATCAGCCCCAGCATTTT.